A selection of T cell receptor beta chains follows, all from one sample in a study of cytomegalovirus exposure and HLA in healthy donors. This table comes from immunoSEQ multiplex PCR, and its TCRdb copy is limited to in-frame clones, with some not included. The data contain 200,000 to 300,000 clones, 80% to 95% of them singletons. Sequences were obtained from PBMCs. The receptors shown here come from a woman aged 30 to 39 in good health and CMV-seronegative. The CDR3 runs from the conserved cysteine through the conserved F or W. Each record gives: clone size, J gene, V gene, D gene, CDR3 DNA, CDR3 protein. The D gene is left open where the match is weak. The size of a clone is reported for some rows only, either as once, few or many, or as a class for expanded clones.

clone size: .
J gene: TRBJ2-7
V gene: TRBV19
D gene: TRBD2
CDR3 DNA: TGTGCCAGTAGCTCCACCGGGACTAGCGGGAGGGCCGTCCCCTACGAGCAGTACTTC
CDR3 protein: CASSSTGTSGRAVPYEQYF

clone size: .
J gene: TRBJ1-1
V gene: TRBV2
D gene: .
CDR3 DNA: TGTGCCAGCAAGGTCTCCTCGGTGGACACTGAAGCTTTCTTT
CDR3 protein: CASKVSSVDTEAFF

clone size: .
J gene: TRBJ2-1
V gene: TRBV9
D gene: TRBD2
CDR3 DNA: TGTGCCAGCAGCGCCGGGGGGACTCCCATCAATGAGCAGTTCTTC
CDR3 protein: CASSAGGTPINEQFF

clone size: .
J gene: TRBJ2-7
V gene: TRBV6-6
D gene: .
CDR3 DNA: TGTGCCAGCAGTTCTCCTACACTTCTCTCCTACGAGCAGTACTTC
CDR3 protein: CASSSPTLLSYEQYF

clone size: once
J gene: TRBJ1-1
V gene: TRBV6-4
D gene: .
CDR3 DNA: TGTGCCAGCAGACCTTCGGGGGGGACGACTGAAGCTTTCTTT
CDR3 protein: CASRPSGGTTEAFF

clone size: once
J gene: TRBJ1-3
V gene: TRBV27
D gene: TRBD1
CDR3 DNA: TGTGCCAGCAGTTTGGACCCCCTTACGACAGGGATATCTGGAAACACCATATATTTT
CDR3 protein: CASSLDPLTTGISGNTIYF

clone size: few
J gene: TRBJ2-5
V gene: TRBV6-5
D gene: .
CDR3 DNA: TGTGCCAGCAGCCCCGGGTTGGAGACCCAGTACTTC
CDR3 protein: CASSPGLETQYF

clone size: .
J gene: TRBJ1-2
V gene: TRBV28
D gene: .
CDR3 DNA: TGTGCCAGCAGTACACAACCTCTAACTAACTATGGCTACACCTTC
CDR3 protein: CASSTQPLTNYGYTF

clone size: once
J gene: TRBJ2-3
V gene: TRBV14
D gene: TRBD2
CDR3 DNA: TGTGCCAGCAGCCATCTCGCTAGCGGAAGCACAGATACGCAGTATTTT
CDR3 protein: CASSHLASGSTDTQYF

clone size: few
J gene: TRBJ2-1
V gene: TRBV6-1
D gene: .
CDR3 DNA: TGTGCCACTCTAGCGAACTCCTACAATGAGCAGTTCTTC
CDR3 protein: CATLANSYNEQFF

clone size: .
J gene: TRBJ2-7
V gene: TRBV5-6
D gene: TRBD2
CDR3 DNA: TGTGCCAGCAGCTTGCTTTACGGGACTAGTTTGTCCTACGAGCAGTACTTC
CDR3 protein: CASSLLYGTSLSYEQYF

clone size: .
J gene: TRBJ2-1
V gene: TRBV27
D gene: TRBD2
CDR3 DNA: TGTGCCAGCAGTGCCGGGACTAGCGGGAAAAGTGAGCAGTTCTTC
CDR3 protein: CASSAGTSGKSEQFF

clone size: .
J gene: TRBJ2-7
V gene: TRBV18
D gene: TRBD1
CDR3 DNA: TGTGCCAGCTCACCCAAACGAAACCTACAGGGGGCGGACGACGAGCAGTACTTC
CDR3 protein: CASSPKRNLQGADDEQYF

clone size: .
J gene: TRBJ1-4
V gene: TRBV5-4
D gene: .
CDR3 DNA: TGTGCCAGCAGAGCCGGGACACAGGAAAAACTGTTTTTT
CDR3 protein: CASRAGTQEKLFF

clone size: .
J gene: TRBJ1-2
V gene: TRBV6-1
D gene: TRBD1
CDR3 DNA: TGTGCCAGCAGGGGACAGGGGGCGAGAGGCTACACCTTC
CDR3 protein: CASRGQGARGYTF

clone size: .
J gene: TRBJ2-7
V gene: TRBV11-2
D gene: .
CDR3 DNA: TGTGCCAGCAGCTTAGTTCCTTACGAGCAGTACTTC
CDR3 protein: CASSLVPYEQYF

clone size: .
J gene: TRBJ2-3
V gene: TRBV5-1
D gene: .
CDR3 DNA: TGCGCCAGCAGCTTGGCCCTAGGATCCGCAACAGATACGCAGTATTTT
CDR3 protein: CASSLALGSATDTQYF

clone size: .
J gene: TRBJ2-5
V gene: TRBV11-3
D gene: .
CDR3 DNA: TGTGCCAGCAGCTTAAGTCAGAAGGCGGAGACCCAGTACTTC
CDR3 protein: CASSLSQKAETQYF

clone size: once
J gene: TRBJ2-2
V gene: TRBV28
D gene: .
CDR3 DNA: TGTGCCAGCAGGGGGCGGCGGAGCAACACCGGGGAGCTGTTTTTT
CDR3 protein: CASRGRRSNTGELFF

clone size: once
J gene: TRBJ2-7
V gene: TRBV5-1
D gene: TRBD2
CDR3 DNA: TGCGCCAGCAGCTTGGTGTCTAGCGGGACGAGTCGGTACGAGCAGTACTTC
CDR3 protein: CASSLVSSGTSRYEQYF

clone size: .
J gene: TRBJ2-1
V gene: TRBV10-2
D gene: .
CDR3 DNA: TGCGCCAGCAGTGAGAGGGAGTTGATTGAGCAGTTCTTC
CDR3 protein: CASSERELIEQFF

clone size: .
J gene: TRBJ2-1
V gene: TRBV29-1
D gene: TRBD2
CDR3 DNA: TGCAGCGTTGAACTAGCGGGAGGTAGATCTTACAATGAGCAGTTCTTC
CDR3 protein: CSVELAGGRSYNEQFF

clone size: .
J gene: TRBJ2-3
V gene: TRBV5-6
D gene: TRBD1
CDR3 DNA: TGTGCCAGCAGCTTGGACAGGGGGCGATCGGATACGCAGTATTTT
CDR3 protein: CASSLDRGRSDTQYF